The next 11 T cell receptor beta chains were all read from a single sample in a study of regulatory T cells in long-lasting Graves disease. The time point: newly diagnosed GD, antithyroid drugs for less than 3 months. There was RNA extracted from PBMCs, and the TCR library was made from it. To make TCR beta libraries, researchers used iRepertoire HTBI primers and Arm-PCR of CDR3 regions. TCRdb reprocessed the multiplex PCR reads via MiXCR and lists one record per CDR3 protein. The sample lists about 470,000 distinct CDR3 sequences; more than 12% were seen once. The sample was also linked to a second study, of T cells in Graves' hyperthyroidism and ophthalmopathy.

The starting material was peripheral blood mononuclear cells (PBMCs), obtained at new diagnosis, from a patient treated with antithyroid drugs. These receptors came from a woman in her twenties or thirties with Graves disease.

This clonotype was counted at least ten times. The V gene is TRBV24-1, the J gene TRBJ2-5, with D hard to call. V dropped 3 bases and J dropped 5 bases, with 12 bases sitting between them. This CDR3 is 14 amino acids long. The germline gives CDR1 KGHDR, CDR2 SFDVKD. As DNA, the CDR3 is TGTGCCACCAGTGATCGCGACACTCGGGAGACCCAGTACTTC. It encodes CATSDRDTRETQYF.

This clonotype was found a few times. The genes are TRBV19 and TRBJ1-6, with TRBD1 matching 7 bases. The V and J ends lost 10 bases and 2 bases, in that order; junction bases with no gene match: 8. The CDR3 sequence is 15 residues long. Germline assignment: CDR1 LNHDA and CDR2 SQIVND (reference sequence). CDR3 in amino acids: CATAGGSAYNSPLHF. CDR3 in DNA: TGTGCCACCGCAGGGGGGTCCGCCTATAATTCACCCCTCCACTTT. The full variable domain, its missing parts supplied by reference TRBV19 and TRBJ1-6, is DGGITQSPKYLFRKEGQNVTLSCEQNLNHDAMYWYRQDPGQGLRLIYYSQIVNDFQKGDIAEGYSVSREKKESFPLTVTSAQKNPTAFYLCATAGGSAYNSPLHFGNGTRLTVT.

Note on this clonotype: At one of its ends the junction is not consistent with the germline gene, which may arise from a read error. The CDR3 loop is CAGSVHPGGGREQYF. For the CDR3, the DNA is TGTGCCGGCAGCGTGCACCCCGGGGGGGGGCGAGAGCAGTACTTC. The V call is TRBV9, the J call TRBJ2-7; 8 nucleotides agree with TRBD2. Germline V CDR1 and CDR2: SGDLS, YYNGEE. This CDR3 comprises 15 residues.

For this clonotype: A much larger clone differs from this one at a single base, so this may be a read error. This chain connects TRBV12-3 or TRBV12-4 to TRBJ1-5; D is possibly TRBD1 (5 bases). CDR3 length: 18 residues. The ends were cut back, 3 bases at V and 0 bases at J, with 18 bases in the middle. Here the CDR3 DNA reads TGTGCCAGCAGTTTTGAACCCTGGGGGACCTATAGCAATCAGCCCCAGCATTTT. It translates to CASSFEPWGTYSNQPQHF.

This clonotype was picked up many times. The CDR3 region has the DNA TGCGCCAGCAGCTTGAGACGGATAGCGGGAGCAGCTGATACGCAGTATTTT. Translation: CASSLRRIAGAADTQYF. J is TRBJ2-3 and V is TRBV5-1; TRBD2 matches 9 bases. With 1 base clipped from V and 6 bases from J, the junction kept 12 bases outside the gene matches. CDR1 is SGHRS and CDR2 is YFSETQ in the germline V gene. This CDR3 has 17 amino acids.

This clonotype turned up a few times. J is TRBJ2-7 and V is TRBV20-1, with 9 bases identical to TRBD1. Germline loops: CDR1 DFQATT, CDR2 SNEGSKA (reference sequence). The junction had 7 bases not matched to a gene; V was cut back by 6 bases and J by 1 base. The CDR3 covers 14 residues. The CDR3 spells CSASTGQGSYEQYF. As DNA, the CDR3 is TGCAGTGCCAGCACGGGACAGGGTTCCTACGAGCAGTACTTC.

This clonotype occurred a few times. V gene TRBV7-3 combines with J gene TRBJ1-1, with D perhaps matching TRBD1 (5 bases). V was shortened by 5 bases and J by 5 bases, with 15 bases between the two germline ends. Germline CDR1 SGHTA, CDR2 FQGTGA. The CDR3 sequence is 14 residues long. The DNA for the CDR3 is TGTGCCAGCAGCCCCGGGCAGCGGGGGACTGAAGCTTTCTTT. This sequence encodes CASSPGQRGTEAFF.

This clonotype was seen repeatedly, ten times or more. The chain combines TRBV29-1 with TRBJ2-3; no definite D call. The length of the CDR3 is 15 residues. The germline V gene encodes CDR1 SQVTM and CDR2 ANQGSEA. V shed 3 bases and J shed 0 bases, with 13 bases lying between them. In DNA, the CDR3 is TGCAGCGTTGATCGCACCATTACTAGCACAGATACGCAGTATTTT. This codes for CSVDRTITSTDTQYF.

About this clonotype: This may stem from a read error, because a much larger clone lies one nucleotide away. The V and J genes are TRBV24-1 and TRBJ2-1; D ambiguous. Germline CDR1 is KGHDR and CDR2 is SFDVKD. V dropped 2 bases and J dropped 2 bases, with 0 bases sitting between them. The CDR3 spans 12 residues. CDR3: CATSDSYNEQFF. As DNA, the CDR3 is TGTGCCACCAGTGATTCCTACAATGAGCAGTTCTTC.

This clonotype came up a few times. It may be a read error: a sequence one base away is much more abundant. The rearrangement joins TRBV30 to TRBJ2-7, with a tentative D call TRBD1 (6 bases). CDR1 is GTSNPN and CDR2 is SVGIG in the germline V gene (reference sequence). The CDR3 is 16 residues long. Trimming took 2 bases from V and 3 from J, leaving 20 bases between them. CDR3 sequence (DNA): TGTGCCTGGAGTTCTCCCCGACAGGCGTCGAGCTACGAGCAGTACTTC. Its protein product is CAWSSPRQASSYEQYF.

This clonotype occurred many times. The CDR3 here is CASSLVAGAKDEQFF. CDR3 in DNA: TGTGCCAGCAGCTTAGTGGCGGGGGCTAAGGATGAGCAGTTCTTC. The J gene is TRBJ2-1, the V gene TRBV11-2; tentative D call: TRBD2 (7 bases). In germline, CDR1 is SGHAT, CDR2 FQNNGV. Trimming shortened V by 1 base and J by 8 bases, and 15 bases separated the two germline ends. The CDR3 sequence is 15 residues long.